This T cell receptor (beta chain) was retrieved from a study of OX40 agonist ivuxolimab in advanced cancers. Study details: Hepatocellular carcinoma, melanoma, renal cell or head and neck cancer was diagnosed in the dose-escalation patients. Antecedent anti-PD-1, anti-PD-L1 or anti-CTLA-4 therapy was permissible, with about 40% having received some.

Assay: immunoSEQ multiplex PCR; the TCRdb copy retains only in-frame clones and omits some. Here the sample spans roughly 100,000 clones, about 92% being singletons. The study's findings and limits: Fewer expanded clones were found on average in CD4+ than in CD8+ T cells. CD4+ and CD8+ blood T cells expanded clonally by week 6 at 0.1 to 3.0 mg/kg.

A remark on this clone: The antigen remains undetermined.

This specimen consisted of CD4+ or CD8+ T cells sorted from blood, obtained in a trial of the OX40 agonist ivuxolimab. The sequence was collected from an adult with an advanced solid tumor such as melanoma, head and neck, liver or kidney cancer.

CDR3 region: CASSSPGQGYEQYF. In DNA, the CDR3 is TGTGCCAGCAGTTCACCGGGACAGGGTTACGAGCAGTACTTC. The chain uses TRBV6-6 and TRBJ2-7; 9 positions agree with TRBD1. This CDR3 region has 14 residues. Germline trimming cut 4 bases from V and 4 bases from J; bases unmatched to any gene: 5. Germline loops: CDR1 MNHNY, CDR2 SVGAGI (reference sequence).